Listed below are T cell receptor beta chains from one sample, sequenced in a study of long-term antiretroviral therapy in people with HIV. Profiling relied on immunoSEQ multiplex PCR, and the TCRdb table lists in-frame clones only, not all of them. The profile shows roughly 28,000 clones, roughly nine tenths of them singletons. The source was unsorted PBMCs, collected 3.1 years after starting antiretroviral therapy. The receptors were sampled from a man aged 18 to 30 with HIV. CDR3s include the opening cysteine and the closing phenylalanine or tryptophan. The D gene is left open where the match is weak. Not every row has a clone size; where given, it reads once, few, many or a size class.

abundance	v_gene	d_gene	j_gene	CDR3nt	CDR3aa
NA	TRBV19	NA	TRBJ1-2	TGTGCCAGTAGTAGCCAGCTTAACTATGGCTACACCTTC	CASSSQLNYGYTF
NA	TRBV6-5	NA	TRBJ1-1	TGTGCCAGCAGTACCAACACGAACACTGAAGCTTTCTTT	CASSTNTNTEAFF
NA	TRBV5-6	NA	TRBJ2-6	TGTGCCAGCAGCATTGACACCTCTGGGGCCAACGTCCTGACTTTC	CASSIDTSGANVLTF
NA	TRBV11-2	TRBD1	TRBJ1-3	TGTGCCAGCAGCCCTCGGGACAGGGCCTTCTCTGGAAACACCATATATTTT	CASSPRDRAFSGNTIYF
once	TRBV18	NA	TRBJ2-7	TGTGCCAGCTCACCCCCTTACTCCTACGAGCAGTACTTC	CASSPPYSYEQYF
NA	TRBV7-8	NA	TRBJ2-1	TGTGCCAGCAGCTCCCTTCCGGGTAGCGGCTACAATGAGCAGTTCTTC	CASSSLPGSGYNEQFF
NA	TRBV9	NA	TRBJ1-1	TGTGCCAGCAGCGTAGAGCTGAACACTGAAGCTTTCTTT	CASSVELNTEAFF
medium-sized	TRBV2	TRBD1	TRBJ1-5	TGTGCCAGCAGGGATGAGACAGGGCCTCAGCCCCAGCATTTT	CASRDETGPQPQHF
NA	TRBV7-3	NA	TRBJ1-3	TGTGCCAGCAGCTTAAACGGGGCCGGGACAAACACCATATATTTT	CASSLNGAGTNTIYF
NA	TRBV10-3	NA	TRBJ2-7	TGTGCCACCAAGGGGCCGGGCGGGTTCTACGAGCAGTACTTC	CATKGPGGFYEQYF
NA	TRBV19	TRBD1	TRBJ1-6	TGTGCCAGTAGTATGGGACAGCAATCACCCCTCCACTTT	CASSMGQQSPLHF